This T cell receptor (beta chain) was obtained from a study of blood T cells in healthy people across ages. With 6 bases removed from V and 4 bases from J, the gap between germline ends came to 18 bases. CDR1 is DFQATT and CDR2 is SNEGSKA in the germline V gene (reference sequence). The CDR3 has 15 amino acids. Primers used in a second PCR of about 7 to 12 cycles were a sample-barcoded 5' primer and a J-beta primer mix. TCRdb ran MiXCR on the 5' RACE reads and lists one entry per CDR3 protein. The top ten hold roughly 12% of the sample, which has roughly 1.7 million distinct CDR3 sequences, roughly a third seen once.

This receptor was identified in a woman aged 25 to 45 in good health. The chain combines TRBV20-1 with TRBJ1-4; D is perhaps TRBD1 (5 bases). Sequenced material: blood. The CDR3 sequence: CSAKTRGTHNEKLFF. Written as DNA, the CDR3 is TGCAGTGCGAAGACTAGAGGGACTCATAATGAAAAACTGTTTTTT.